These 20 T cell receptor beta chains were sequenced from one sample in a study of blood T cell repertoires in COVID-19. This table comes from immunoSEQ multiplex PCR, and its TCRdb copy is limited to in-frame clones, with some not included. The repertoire consists of about 87,000 clones, with about 85% occurring once and the leading ten covering around 2.9%. The sample consisted of peripheral blood. Receptors originate from a woman aged 80 or over with COVID-19, enrolled during active disease.

The J gene is TRBJ2-7, the V gene TRBV5-4; 8 bases are a match to TRBD1. The CDR3 contains 14 residues. Per the germline V gene, CDR1 is SGHNT and CDR2 is YYREEE (reference sequence). With V trimmed by 5 bases and J by 2 bases, 6 bases remained unmatched. This CDR3 is CASRSDRAAYEQYF. In DNA, the CDR3 is TGTGCCAGCAGATCGGACAGGGCTGCCTACGAGCAGTACTTC.

This chain links TRBV18 with TRBJ1-2; TRBD1 might be the D (6 bases). Germline V gene lookup returns CDR1 KGHSH and CDR2 LQKENI. V shed 3 bases and J shed 3 bases, with 29 bases lying between them. The CDR3 is 20 residues long. DNA of the CDR3: TGTGCCAGCTCACCGGGTTTGACAGGCGCTTCCTCGAGTATGGACTATGGCTACACCTTC. It encodes CASSPGLTGASSSMDYGYTF.

The V call is TRBV10-2, the J call TRBJ1-5; D gene uncertain. V shed 3 bases and J shed 2 bases, with 2 bases lying between them. The V gene's germline CDR1 is WSHSY and CDR2 SAAADI. CDR3 size: 12 residues. The CDR3 reads CASSDGNQPQHF. CDR3 in DNA: TGCGCCAGCAGTGACGGCAATCAGCCCCAGCATTTT.

V and J are TRBV30 and TRBJ2-3, with TRBD2 matching over 10 bases. The CDR3 runs to 16 residues. Trimming at V came to 5 bases and at J to 0 bases, leaving 8 bases not matched to a gene. CDR1 is GTSNPN and CDR2 is SVGIG in the germline V gene (reference sequence). The CDR3 nucleotides are TGTGCCTGGGACCTACTAGCGGGGCTTAGCACAGATACGCAGTATTTT. This gives the protein CAWDLLAGLSTDTQYF. Drawing the rest from reference TRBV30 and TRBJ2-3, the complete variable domain is SQTIHQWPATLVQPVGSPLSLECTVEGTSNPNLYWYRQAAGRGLQLLFYSVGIGQISSEVPQNLSASRPQDRQFILSSKKLLLSDSGFYLCAWDLLAGLSTDTQYFGPGTRLTVL.

The V and J genes are TRBV11-1 and TRBJ1-1, with D possibly matching TRBD1 (6 bases). This CDR3 has 15 amino acids. V was trimmed by 6 bases and J by 5 bases, leaving 19 bases between them. From germline, CDR1 is SGHAT and CDR2 FQDESV (reference sequence). Here the CDR3 reads CASRTFQGRETEAFF. The CDR3 DNA is TGTGCCAGCAGAACCTTCCAGGGGCGGGAGACTGAAGCTTTCTTT.

The V gene is TRBV30, the J gene TRBJ2-1; D possibly corresponds to TRBD2 (6 bases). CDR3 size: 13 residues. V was pared by 6 bases and J by 15 bases, with 24 bases between. Germline CDR1 reads GTSNPN; CDR2 reads SVGIG (reference sequence). CDR3 in DNA: TGTGCCTGCGGGAGTACGCTTTCTCGTACAGGGTTCTTC. As protein: CACGSTLSRTGFF.

V gene TRBV18 combines with J gene TRBJ2-7; D remains ambiguous. V lost 2 bases and J 7 bases, leaving 12 bases between the germline ends. The CDR3 consists of 13 residues. Germline CDR1 is KGHSH and CDR2 is LQKENI. CDR3 region: CASSPISGEEQYF. The CDR3 DNA sequence: TGTGCCAGCTCACCAATCTCAGGCGAGGAGCAGTACTTC. Full variable domain (outside the CDR3, taken from reference TRBV18 and TRBJ2-7): NAGVMQNPRHLVRRRGQEARLRCSPMKGHSHVYWYRQLPEEGLKFMVYLQKENIIDESGMPKERFSAEFPKEGPSILRIQQVVRGDSAAYFCASSPISGEEQYFGPGTRLTVT.

The CDR3, as DNA: TGTGCCAGTACTCTAATAGGGACTAGCGGGGGGAACCGGCAGTTCTTC. Its protein product is CASTLIGTSGGNRQFF. The chain uses TRBV28 and TRBJ2-1; 15 bases line up with TRBD2. Germline lookup yields CDR1 MDHEN and CDR2 SYDVKM. CDR3 length equals 16 residues. V lost 9 bases to trimming and J lost 12 bases; unmatched junction nucleotides: 15.

V is TRBV5-1 and J is TRBJ1-1, with a weak D call TRBD1 (5 bases). The CDR3 is 15 amino acids. The germline CDR1 and CDR2 sequences are SGHRS and YFSETQ. Deletions cut 1 base from V and 3 bases from J, with 13 bases between. The CDR3 region is CASSLFRIGDTEAFF. CDR3 in DNA: TGCGCCAGCAGCTTGTTCCGGATAGGGGACACTGAAGCTTTCTTT.

The gene calls are TRBV2 and TRBJ1-1; weak D call: TRBD1 (5 bases). Germline loops: CDR1 SNHLY, CDR2 FYNNEI. The CDR3 is 13 amino acids. V lost 4 bases and J 3 bases, leaving 9 bases between the germline ends. CDR3 sequence (DNA): TGTGCCAGCAGTGTAGGGGTTCACACTGAAGCTTTCTTT. Its protein is CASSVGVHTEAFF.

This clone was seen just once. The V call is TRBV18, the J call TRBJ2-7; TRBD1 might be the D (6 bases). Germline assignment: CDR1 KGHSH and CDR2 LQKENI. The CDR3 has 15 residues. Trimming pared 0 bases from V and 1 base from J, leaving 10 bases between. The CDR3 sequence: CASSPPGHMSYEQYF. CDR3 nucleotide sequence: TGTGCCAGCTCACCACCGGGACATATGTCCTACGAGCAGTACTTC.

The chain has TRBV19 and TRBJ1-1; the D gene is possibly TRBD1 (5 bases). The CDR3 has 12 amino acids. Germline V gene sequence: CDR1 LNHDA, CDR2 SQIVND (reference sequence). With 4 bases removed from V and 6 bases from J, the gap between germline ends came to 9 bases. The CDR3 protein is CASSKGWPEAFF. The CDR3 nucleotides read TGTGCCAGTAGTAAGGGGTGGCCTGAAGCTTTCTTT.

This clone occurred once. The J gene is TRBJ1-1, the V gene TRBV6-2 or TRBV6-3; TRBD1 might be the D (6 bases). The germline V gene encodes CDR1 MNHEY and CDR2 SVGEGT. V lost 4 bases to trimming and J lost 6 bases, with 12 bases between them. The CDR3 sequence is 13 residues long. The CDR3 nucleotides read TGTGCCAGCAGTTCCCAACAGGGCGCTGAAGCTTTCTTT. It translates to CASSSQQGAEAFF.

This chain joins TRBV7-3 and TRBJ2-5; 7 bases map to TRBD2. V was clipped by 5 bases and J by 4 bases; unmatched bases: 4. This CDR3 region has 13 residues. Germline V gives CDR1 SGHTA, CDR2 FQGTGA. The CDR3 spells CASSMTSSETQYF. The CDR3 DNA is TGTGCCAGCAGCATGACTAGCTCAGAGACCCAGTACTTC.

The rearrangement links TRBV14 to TRBJ2-2; unclear D gene. The germline V gene has CDR1 SGHDN and CDR2 FVKESK. The V end was cut by 2 bases, the J end by 1 base, with 11 bases between. This CDR3 has 16 amino acids. CDR3 region: CASSQYLVVNTGELFF. The CDR3 nucleotides read TGTGCCAGCAGCCAATATCTAGTAGTGAACACCGGGGAGCTGTTTTTT.

This chain connects TRBV9 to TRBJ2-1; 7 bases fit TRBD2. This CDR3 spans 15 amino acids. The germline CDR1 and CDR2 sequences are SGDLS and YYNGEE. After removal of 4 bases from V and 10 bases from J, the junction contained 14 bases not matched to a gene. In DNA form, the CDR3 reads TGTGCCAGCAGCAACCGGGACTACCAAGTTGGGGAGCAGTTCTTC. It specifies CASSNRDYQVGEQFF.

The V and J genes are TRBV28 and TRBJ1-2; 10 bases are a match to TRBD1. CDR1 and CDR2 (germline): MDHEN, SYDVKM. Losses at the gene ends were 6 bases for V and 8 bases for J; bases not matched to a gene: 9. CDR3 length: 14 residues. The DNA of the CDR3 is TGTGCCAGCAGAACGACAGGGGGCGCAGGCGGCTACACCTTC. It translates to CASRTTGGAGGYTF.

The rearrangement uses TRBV4-1 and TRBJ2-7; perhaps TRBD2 as D (6 bases). The V gene's germline CDR1 is MGHRA and CDR2 YSYEKL. This CDR3 region has 15 residues. Trimming cost V 3 bases and J 5 bases, with 17 bases left between them. CDR3 protein: CASSHSIGRNNEQYF. The CDR3 bases are TGCGCCAGCAGCCACTCCATAGGGAGGAACAACGAGCAGTACTTC.

The chain carries TRBV30 and TRBJ1-1; D not certain. Germline values: CDR1 GTSNPN, CDR2 SVGIG (reference sequence). CDR3 size: 13 residues. Trimming took off 1 base at V and 5 bases at J, with 11 bases between the two ends. CDR3 region: CAWSASGWTEAFF. In nucleotides, the CDR3 is TGTGCCTGGAGTGCCTCGGGGTGGACTGAAGCTTTCTTT.

This rearrangement joins TRBV7-9 to TRBJ2-7, with D uncertain. Per the germline V gene, CDR1 is SEHNR and CDR2 is FQNEAQ (reference sequence). Trimming stripped 2 bases from V and 9 bases from J, with 14 bases between. CDR3 length: 13 amino acids. CDR3: CASSLHLQSRQYF. CDR3 DNA: TGTGCCAGCAGCTTACATCTACAGTCGCGGCAGTACTTC. The complete variable domain, with remaining parts taken from reference TRBV7-9 and TRBJ2-7, reads DTGVSQNPRHKITKRGQNVTFRCDPISEHNRLYWYRQTLGQGPEFLTYFQNEAQLEKSRLLSDRFSAERPKGSFSTLEIQRTEQGDSAMYLCASSLHLQSRQYFGPGTRLTVT.